The clone carrying this TCR beta chain was detected once. Its antigen is currently unknown. These data come from a study of cytomegalovirus exposure and HLA in healthy donors. Whole-study findings and limits: In a later analysis, TCR beta V- and J-gene trimming was associated with a missense DCLRE1C variant.

Amplification used 60 Vbeta primers and 13 Jbeta primers. TCRdb keeps only in-frame clones here, not all; method: immunoSEQ multiplex PCR. The sample holds under 200,000 clones, roughly 80% seen once. J gave up 4 bases and V 2 bases, and 10 bases lay outside the gene matches. Germline CDR1 reads SGHTA; CDR2 reads FQGNSA. The CDR3 is 17 amino acids. The chain combines TRBV7-2 with TRBJ2-1, with 8 bases fitting TRBD1. This clonotype was sampled from a man in his fifties or sixties in good health and CMV-seropositive. The sequenced material came from PBMCs. In nucleotides, the CDR3 is TGTGCCAGCAGCTTACAGATCGGGACAGGCCCTTACAATGAGCAGTTCTTC. This sequence encodes CASSLQIGTGPYNEQFF. Looking up the rest from reference TRBV7-2 and TRBJ2-1 gives the full variable domain: GAGVSQSPSNKVTEKGKDVELRCDPISGHTALYWYRQSLGQGLEFLIYFQGNSAPDKSGLPSDRFSAERTGGSVSTLTIQRTQQEDSAVYLCASSLQIGTGPYNEQFFGPGTRLTVL.